The rows below give T cell receptor beta chains drawn from one sample of a study of PD-L1 blockade in urothelial cancer. Libraries were prepared by immunoSEQ multiplex PCR; TCRdb keeps only in-frame clonotypes and omits some of them. The sample yields approximately 41,000 clones, around four fifths seen once. The specimen was PBMCs, collected around atezolizumab (anti-PD-L1) treatment. Receptors were obtained from an older man with urothelial cancer. Each CDR3 is given with its conserved first and last residue. The D gene is left open where the match is weak. Clone size appears in some rows only: once, few, many, or a class for an expanded clone.

V gene	CDR3 length	J gene	D gene	clone size	CDR3 protein	CDR3 DNA
TRBV30	15	TRBJ2-3	TRBD2	-	CAWSAASGSTDTQYF	TGTGCCTGGAGTGCAGCTAGCGGGAGCACAGATACGCAGTATTTT
TRBV9	14	TRBJ2-1	TRBD2	-	CASTGTSGGNEQFF	TGTGCCAGCACCGGGACTAGCGGGGGGAATGAGCAGTTCTTC
TRBV2	14	TRBJ1-1	TRBD1	once	CASRPPGQTFEAFF	TGTGCCAGCAGACCGCCGGGACAGACATTTGAAGCTTTCTTT
TRBV5-8	11	TRBJ2-1	-	-	CASSLRNEQFF	TGTGCCAGCAGCCTTCGGAATGAGCAGTTCTTC
TRBV9	17	TRBJ2-2	TRBD2	-	CASSPIAGGQFPGELFF	TGTGCCAGCAGCCCAATAGCGGGAGGCCAGTTTCCTGGGGAGCTGTTTTTT
TRBV6-5	13	TRBJ1-2	-	few	CASRSPANYGYTF	TGTGCCAGCAGATCCCCCGCTAACTATGGCTACACCTTC
TRBV2	16	TRBJ2-3	TRBD2	-	CASSGGGGFRTDTQYF	TGTGCCAGCAGTGGTGGGGGGGGATTTCGCACAGATACGCAGTATTTT
TRBV5-6	15	TRBJ1-1	TRBD1	once	CASTPSPTGETEAFF	TGTGCCAGCACCCCCTCACCCACAGGGGAGACTGAAGCTTTCTTT
TRBV9	15	TRBJ1-1	TRBD1	-	CASSGGQLRNTEAFF	TGTGCCAGCAGCGGGGGACAGTTGAGGAACACTGAAGCTTTCTTT
TRBV5-1	16	TRBJ2-1	TRBD2	-	CASSRYSGRKYNEQFF	TGCGCCAGCAGCCGCTATAGCGGGAGAAAGTACAATGAGCAGTTCTTC
TRBV6-1	11	TRBJ1-1	-	-	CASRQLTEAFF	TGTGCCAGCAGACAGCTAACTGAAGCTTTCTTT
TRBV10-3	15	TRBJ1-4	-	few	CAISDVNRANEKLFF	TGTGCCATCAGTGATGTAAACAGGGCTAATGAAAAACTGTTTTTT
TRBV27	16	TRBJ2-6	-	-	CASSPRLLPGANVLTF	TGTGCCAGCAGTCCTAGACTTCTCCCCGGGGCCAACGTCCTGACTTTC
TRBV6-1	15	TRBJ2-1	TRBD2	-	CASSGGTSGRAEQFF	TGTGCCAGCAGTGGTGGGACTAGCGGGAGGGCTGAGCAGTTCTTC
TRBV6-4	13	TRBJ1-1	TRBD1	-	CASSVRGDTEAFF	TGTGCCAGCAGTGTCAGGGGGGACACTGAAGCTTTCTTT
TRBV5-5	16	TRBJ1-2	TRBD1	few	CASSLARSGGLYGYTF	TGTGCCAGCAGCTTGGCACGGTCAGGGGGGCTTTATGGCTACACCTTC
TRBV10-1	16	TRBJ2-7	-	-	CASSEGTAGTLYEQYF	TGCGCCAGCAGTGAGGGTACGGCAGGGACTCTCTACGAGCAGTACTTC
TRBV28	16	TRBJ2-1	TRBD2	few	CASRGLAGESYNEQFF	TGTGCCAGCAGGGGACTAGCGGGAGAGTCCTACAATGAGCAGTTCTTC
TRBV23-1	16	TRBJ1-1	-	once	CASSPNRQGLNTEAFF	TGCGCCAGCAGTCCAAATAGGCAGGGCTTGAACACTGAAGCTTTCTTT
TRBV5-1	13	TRBJ1-1	-	-	CASSYNMRAEAFF	TGCGCCAGCAGCTATAACATGAGGGCTGAAGCTTTCTTT
TRBV6-1	15	TRBJ1-2	-	-	CASSERSAGGWGYTF	TGTGCCAGCAGTGAACGTTCAGCGGGCGGCTGGGGCTACACCTTC
TRBV14	14	TRBJ1-1	TRBD1	-	CASSTRQGMTEAFF	TGTGCCAGCAGCACTAGACAGGGGATGACTGAAGCTTTCTTT
TRBV9	14	TRBJ2-7	-	-	CASSVGTGTYEQYF	TGTGCCAGCAGCGTAGGCACAGGTACCTACGAGCAGTACTTC
TRBV4-1	15	TRBJ2-7	-	-	CASSPSVQGSDEQYF	TGCGCCAGCAGCCCCTCAGTGCAGGGGTCCGACGAGCAGTACTTC
TRBV6-5	15	TRBJ2-1	TRBD2	-	CASSYSSGSWNEQFF	TGTGCCAGCAGTTACTCTAGCGGGAGCTGGAATGAGCAGTTCTTC
TRBV4-1	16	TRBJ2-7	TRBD1	-	CASRLLPGQSSYEQYF	TGCGCCAGCAGACTGCTTCCGGGACAGAGCTCCTACGAGCAGTACTTC
TRBV7-6	15	TRBJ1-1	TRBD1	-	CASSSRQGQNTEAFF	TGTGCCAGCAGCTCAAGACAGGGGCAGAACACTGAAGCTTTCTTT
TRBV19	16	TRBJ2-2	TRBD2	-	CASRGREGPNTGELFF	TGTGCCAGTAGAGGACGGGAGGGCCCGAACACCGGGGAGCTGTTTTTT
TRBV5-1	12	TRBJ2-1	-	-	CASSLPPNEQFF	TGCGCCAGCAGCCTACCGCCCAATGAGCAGTTCTTC
TRBV9	15	TRBJ2-1	-	-	CASSVGGAIYNEQFF	TGTGCCAGCAGCGTAGGCGGGGCCATCTACAATGAGCAGTTCTTC
TRBV6-5	13	TRBJ2-4	TRBD2	once	CASRGLAENIQYF	TGTGCCAGCAGGGGACTAGCGGAAAACATTCAGTACTTC
TRBV21-1	15	TRBJ1-1	-	-	CASSPNRQTATEAFF	TGTGCCAGCAGTCCCAACCGACAGACGGCCACTGAAGCTTTCTTT
TRBV23-1	20	TRBJ2-7	TRBD2	-	CASTCQAGERVRVRIYEQYF	TGCGCCAGCACCTGCCAGGCGGGAGAGCGGGTCCGTGTAAGGATTTACGAGCAGTACTTC
TRBV5-1	14	TRBJ2-2	-	-	CASSLEGRSGELFF	TGCGCCAGCAGCTTGGAGGGGCGGAGCGGGGAGCTGTTTTTT
TRBV12-5	14	TRBJ2-7	-	-	CASGLSQGSHEQYF	TGTGCTAGTGGTTTGAGTCAGGGTAGTCACGAGCAGTACTTC
TRBV7-2	14	TRBJ2-7	-	-	CASSLVTGPYEQYF	TGTGCCAGCAGCTTAGTAACGGGTCCCTACGAGCAGTACTTC
TRBV6-1	17	TRBJ2-1	TRBD1	-	CASSDIFRQGGYNEQFF	TGTGCCAGCAGTGACATCTTTCGACAGGGGGGGTACAATGAGCAGTTCTTC
TRBV5-1	14	TRBJ1-5	TRBD1	once	CASSWDSSNQPQHF	TGCGCCAGCAGCTGGGACAGTAGTAATCAGCCCCAGCATTTT
TRBV5-4	15	TRBJ2-5	-	-	CASSPVQGYQETQYF	TGTGCCAGCAGCCCAGTACAGGGCTACCAAGAGACCCAGTACTTC
TRBV7-2	13	TRBJ1-1	-	-	CASSLAETTEAFF	TGTGCCAGCAGCTTAGCGGAGACCACTGAAGCTTTCTTT
TRBV7-9	16	TRBJ2-7	-	-	CASSGHQEPGSYEQYF	TGTGCCAGCAGTGGACACCAAGAACCGGGCTCCTACGAGCAGTACTTC
TRBV6-1	15	TRBJ2-5	-	-	CASSEVGSSRETQYF	TGTGCCAGCAGTGAAGTCGGGAGCTCTAGGGAGACCCAGTACTTC
TRBV10-1	12	TRBJ1-5	-	-	CASSEAGQPQHF	TGCGCCAGCAGTGAAGCAGGTCAGCCCCAGCATTTT
TRBV25-1	14	TRBJ1-1	-	-	CASSATRGNTEAFF	TGTGCCAGCAGTGCCACCAGGGGGAACACTGAAGCTTTCTTT
TRBV6-4	16	TRBJ1-5	-	-	CASSDGHLGSNQPQHF	TGTGCCAGCAGTGACGGACACTTGGGTAGCAATCAGCCCCAGCATTTT
TRBV6-5	15	TRBJ2-5	-	-	CASSTSGTFQETQYF	TGTGCCAGCAGCACCTCCGGGACTTTTCAAGAGACCCAGTACTTC
TRBV7-2	13	TRBJ1-5	-	once	CASSPGPDQPQHF	TGTGCCAGCAGCCCAGGCCCTGATCAGCCCCAGCATTTT
TRBV2	15	TRBJ2-3	-	-	CASNSAGRDTDTQYF	TGTGCCAGCAACTCAGCGGGCCGAGACACAGATACGCAGTATTTT
TRBV28	16	TRBJ1-3	TRBD1	-	CASRNTGGNSGNTIYF	TGTGCCAGCAGGAATACAGGGGGCAACTCTGGAAACACCATATATTTT
TRBV2	14	TRBJ1-1	TRBD1	-	CASSELAVGQAAFF	TGTGCCAGCAGTGAACTAGCTGTCGGACAGGCAGCTTTCTTT
TRBV19	20	TRBJ2-1	TRBD1	-	CASSIPRQGKDLLLYNEQFF	TGTGCCAGTAGTATCCCCCGACAGGGAAAGGACTTACTACTTTACAATGAGCAGTTCTTC
TRBV14	16	TRBJ2-7	TRBD1	-	CASSHVTGGPDREQYF	TGTGCCAGCAGCCATGTTACAGGGGGCCCTGATCGCGAGCAGTACTTC
TRBV19	17	TRBJ2-7	TRBD1	-	CASSISRGQGGRYEQYF	TGTGCCAGTAGTATCTCACGGGGACAGGGTGGAAGGTACGAGCAGTACTTC
TRBV30	14	TRBJ1-4	-	few	CAWSDTGTGEKLFF	TGTGCCTGGAGTGACACCGGGACTGGGGAAAAACTGTTTTTT
TRBV6-5	14	TRBJ2-7	TRBD1	-	CASRRGQGAGEQYF	TGTGCCAGCCGTCGAGGGCAGGGGGCTGGAGAGCAGTACTTC
TRBV27	16	TRBJ2-1	TRBD2	few	CASSWVTSGGHNEQFF	TGTGCCAGCAGTTGGGTGACTAGCGGAGGTCACAATGAGCAGTTCTTC
TRBV21-1	15	TRBJ1-1	-	-	CASSKWCRGETEAFF	TGTGCCAGCAGCAAATGGTGCAGGGGGGAAACTGAAGCTTTCTTT
TRBV4-2	14	TRBJ1-2	-	-	CASSQEEQVRGYTF	TGTGCCAGCAGCCAAGAAGAGCAGGTTCGCGGCTACACCTTC
TRBV9	12	TRBJ1-1	TRBD1	-	CASSPRQGGAFF	TGTGCCAGCAGCCCCCGACAGGGGGGGGCTTTCTTT